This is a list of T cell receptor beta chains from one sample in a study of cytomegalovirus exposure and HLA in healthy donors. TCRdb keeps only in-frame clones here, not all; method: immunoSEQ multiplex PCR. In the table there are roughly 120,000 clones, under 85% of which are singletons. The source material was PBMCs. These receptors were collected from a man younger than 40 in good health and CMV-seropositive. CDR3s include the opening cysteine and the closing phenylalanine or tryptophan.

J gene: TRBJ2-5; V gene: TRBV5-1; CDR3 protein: CASSLVSRALGGETQYF
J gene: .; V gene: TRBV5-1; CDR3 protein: CASSRDSLTYEQYF
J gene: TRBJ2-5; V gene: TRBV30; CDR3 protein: CAWSLPLGRDFQETQYF
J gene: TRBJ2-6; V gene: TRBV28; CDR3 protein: CASRRVASGANVLTF
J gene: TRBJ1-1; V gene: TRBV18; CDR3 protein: CASSGQANTEAFF
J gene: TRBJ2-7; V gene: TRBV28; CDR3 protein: CASSLGQGVDEQYF
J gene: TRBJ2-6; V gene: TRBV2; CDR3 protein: CASSSGASSGANVLTF
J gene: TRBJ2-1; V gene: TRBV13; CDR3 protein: CASSLGSSYNEQFF
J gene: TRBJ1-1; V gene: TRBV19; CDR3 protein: CASSIRDRGNTEAFF
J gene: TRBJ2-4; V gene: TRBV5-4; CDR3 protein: CASSLGWTGPKQGNIQYF
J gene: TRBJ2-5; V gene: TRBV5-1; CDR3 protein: CASSSGTGSGQAQYF
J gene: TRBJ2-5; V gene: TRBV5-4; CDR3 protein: CASSLGRGGETQYF
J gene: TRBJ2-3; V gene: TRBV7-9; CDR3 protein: CASSPRSGKDTQYF
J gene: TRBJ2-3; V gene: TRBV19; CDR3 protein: CASSIDLEDTQYF
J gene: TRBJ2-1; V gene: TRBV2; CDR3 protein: CASRETGRYNEQFF
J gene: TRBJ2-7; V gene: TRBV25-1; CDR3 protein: CASSPPMGGEQYF
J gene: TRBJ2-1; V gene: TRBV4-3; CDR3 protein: CASSQDAAGGNNEQFF
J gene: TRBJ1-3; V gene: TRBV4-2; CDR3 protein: CASSQGPRGSGNTIYF
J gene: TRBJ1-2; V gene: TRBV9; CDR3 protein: CASSVGTGGNYGYTF
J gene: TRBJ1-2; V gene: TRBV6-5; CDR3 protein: CASSYNQDGYTF
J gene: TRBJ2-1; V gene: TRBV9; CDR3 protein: CASSVTSGGYNEQFF
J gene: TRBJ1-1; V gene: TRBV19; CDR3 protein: CASSITGGGTEAFF
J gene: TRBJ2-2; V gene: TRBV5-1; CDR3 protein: CASSLSPRGTGELFF
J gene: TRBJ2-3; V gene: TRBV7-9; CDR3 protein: CASSSGGADTQYF
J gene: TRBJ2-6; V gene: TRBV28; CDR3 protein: CATALYGANVLTF
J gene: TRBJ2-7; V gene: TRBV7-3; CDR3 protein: CANSPNGQGASYEQYF
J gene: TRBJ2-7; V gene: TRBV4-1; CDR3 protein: CASTLGQGAHEQYF
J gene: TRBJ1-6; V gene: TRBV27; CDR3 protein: CASRDMGGSPLHF
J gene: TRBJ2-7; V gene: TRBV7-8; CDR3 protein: CASSLEEGVGQYF